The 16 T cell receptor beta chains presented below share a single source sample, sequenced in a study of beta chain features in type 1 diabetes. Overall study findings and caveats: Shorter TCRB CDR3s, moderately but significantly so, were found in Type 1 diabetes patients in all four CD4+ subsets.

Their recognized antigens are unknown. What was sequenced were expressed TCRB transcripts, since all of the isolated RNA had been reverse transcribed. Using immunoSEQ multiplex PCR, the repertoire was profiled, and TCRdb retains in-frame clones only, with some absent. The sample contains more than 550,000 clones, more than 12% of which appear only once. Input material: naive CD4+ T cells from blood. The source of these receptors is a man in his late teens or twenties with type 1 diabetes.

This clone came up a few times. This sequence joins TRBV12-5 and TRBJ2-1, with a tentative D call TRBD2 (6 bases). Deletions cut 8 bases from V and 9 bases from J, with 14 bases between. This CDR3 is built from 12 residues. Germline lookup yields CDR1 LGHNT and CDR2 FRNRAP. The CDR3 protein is CASRGPGGEQFF. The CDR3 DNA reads TGTGCTAGTCGCGGTCCCGGGGGTGAGCAGTTCTTC.

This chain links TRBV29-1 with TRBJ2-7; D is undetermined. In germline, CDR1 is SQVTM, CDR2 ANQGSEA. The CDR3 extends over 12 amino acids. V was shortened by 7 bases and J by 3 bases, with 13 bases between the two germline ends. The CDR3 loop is CSASYVGYEQYF. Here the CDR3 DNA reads TGCAGCGCGAGCTACGTGGGCTACGAGCAGTACTTC.

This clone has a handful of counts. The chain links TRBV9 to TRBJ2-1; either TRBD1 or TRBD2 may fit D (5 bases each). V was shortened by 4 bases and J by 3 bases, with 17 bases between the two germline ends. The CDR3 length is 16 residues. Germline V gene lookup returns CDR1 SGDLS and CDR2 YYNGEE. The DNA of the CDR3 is TGTGCCAGCAGCCCGCAAGCCGGGACGGGCTACAATGAGCAGTTCTTC. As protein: CASSPQAGTGYNEQFF.

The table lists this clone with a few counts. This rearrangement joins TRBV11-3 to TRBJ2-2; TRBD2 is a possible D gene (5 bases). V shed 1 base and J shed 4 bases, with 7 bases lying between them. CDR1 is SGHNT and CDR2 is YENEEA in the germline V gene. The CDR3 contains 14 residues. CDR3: CASSLAGFTGELFF. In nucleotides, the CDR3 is TGTGCCAGCAGCTTAGCGGGGTTCACCGGGGAGCTGTTTTTT.

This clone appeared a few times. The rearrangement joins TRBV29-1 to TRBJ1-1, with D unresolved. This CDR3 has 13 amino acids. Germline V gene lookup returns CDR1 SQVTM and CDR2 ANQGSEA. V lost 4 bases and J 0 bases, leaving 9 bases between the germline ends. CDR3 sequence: CSVGPLMNTEAFF. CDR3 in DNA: TGCAGCGTTGGACCTCTGATGAACACTGAAGCTTTCTTT.

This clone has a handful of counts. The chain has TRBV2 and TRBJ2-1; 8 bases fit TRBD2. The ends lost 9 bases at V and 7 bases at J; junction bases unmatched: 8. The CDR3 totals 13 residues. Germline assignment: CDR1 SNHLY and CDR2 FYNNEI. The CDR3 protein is CARRPGLDNEQFF. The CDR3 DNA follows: TGTGCCAGACGACCGGGACTAGATAATGAGCAGTTCTTC.

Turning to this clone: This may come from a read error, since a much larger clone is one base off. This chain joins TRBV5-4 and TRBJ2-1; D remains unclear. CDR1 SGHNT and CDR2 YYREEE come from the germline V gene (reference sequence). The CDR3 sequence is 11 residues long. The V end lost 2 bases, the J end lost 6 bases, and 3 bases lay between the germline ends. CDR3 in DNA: TGTGCCAGCAGCTTATTCAATGAGCAGTTCTTC. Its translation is CASSLFNEQFF.

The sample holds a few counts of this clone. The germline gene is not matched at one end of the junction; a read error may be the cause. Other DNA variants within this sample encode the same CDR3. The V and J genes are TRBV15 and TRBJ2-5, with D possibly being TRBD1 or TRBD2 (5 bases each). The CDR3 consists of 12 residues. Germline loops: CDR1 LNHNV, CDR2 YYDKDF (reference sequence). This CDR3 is CATSRDQETQYF. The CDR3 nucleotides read TGTGCCACCAGCCGGGACCAGGAGACCCAGTACTTC.

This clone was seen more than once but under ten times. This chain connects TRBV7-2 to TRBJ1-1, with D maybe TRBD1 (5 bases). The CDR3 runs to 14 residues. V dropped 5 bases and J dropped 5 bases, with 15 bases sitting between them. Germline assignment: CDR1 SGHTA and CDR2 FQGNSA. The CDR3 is CASSERAGRTEAFF. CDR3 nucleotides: TGTGCCAGCAGCGAACGGGCAGGGAGGACTGAAGCTTTCTTT.

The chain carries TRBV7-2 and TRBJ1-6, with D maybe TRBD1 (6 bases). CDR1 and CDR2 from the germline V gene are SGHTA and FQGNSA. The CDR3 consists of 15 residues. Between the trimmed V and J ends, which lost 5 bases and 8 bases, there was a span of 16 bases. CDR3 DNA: TGTGCCAGCAGCCCGAGGGGACACGCTGATTCACCCCTCCACTTT. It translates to CASSPRGHADSPLHF.

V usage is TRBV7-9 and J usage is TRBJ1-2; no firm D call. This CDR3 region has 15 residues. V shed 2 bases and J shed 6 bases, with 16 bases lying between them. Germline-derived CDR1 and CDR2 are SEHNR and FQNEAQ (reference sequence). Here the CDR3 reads CASSLNTEIGHGYTF. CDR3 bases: TGTGCCAGCAGCTTAAATACGGAAATCGGCCATGGCTACACCTTC.

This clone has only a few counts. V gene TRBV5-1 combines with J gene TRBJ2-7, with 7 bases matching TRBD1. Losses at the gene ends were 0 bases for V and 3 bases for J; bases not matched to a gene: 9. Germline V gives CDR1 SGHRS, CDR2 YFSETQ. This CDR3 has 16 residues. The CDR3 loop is CASSLVPRQGNYEQYF. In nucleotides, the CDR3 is TGCGCCAGCAGCTTGGTCCCTCGACAGGGAAACTACGAGCAGTACTTC.

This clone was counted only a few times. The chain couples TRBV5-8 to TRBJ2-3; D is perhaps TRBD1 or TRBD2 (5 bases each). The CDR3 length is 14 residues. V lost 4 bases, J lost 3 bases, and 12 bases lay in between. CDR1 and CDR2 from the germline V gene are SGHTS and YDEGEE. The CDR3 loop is CASSPGRRTDTQYF. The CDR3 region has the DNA TGTGCCAGCAGCCCGGGACGGCGTACAGATACGCAGTATTTT.

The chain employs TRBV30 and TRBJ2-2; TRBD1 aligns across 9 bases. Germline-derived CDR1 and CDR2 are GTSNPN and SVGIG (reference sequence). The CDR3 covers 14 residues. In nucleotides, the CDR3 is TGTGCTGTTCTGAGGGACAGGGCCTCCGGGGAGCTGTTTTTT. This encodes CAVLRDRASGELFF.

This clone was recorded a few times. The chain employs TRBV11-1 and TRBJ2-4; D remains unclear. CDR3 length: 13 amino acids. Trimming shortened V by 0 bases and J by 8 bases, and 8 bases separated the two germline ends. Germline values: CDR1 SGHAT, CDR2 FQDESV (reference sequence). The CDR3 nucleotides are TGTGCCAGCAGCTTAGCTAACAGTGACATTCAGTACTTC. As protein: CASSLANSDIQYF.

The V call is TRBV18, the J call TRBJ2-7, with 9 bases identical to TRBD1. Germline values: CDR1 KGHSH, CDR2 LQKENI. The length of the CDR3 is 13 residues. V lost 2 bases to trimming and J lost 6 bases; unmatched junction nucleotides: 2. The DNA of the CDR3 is TGTGCCAGCTCACCAGGGACAGGGCTCGAGCAGTACTTC. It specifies CASSPGTGLEQYF.